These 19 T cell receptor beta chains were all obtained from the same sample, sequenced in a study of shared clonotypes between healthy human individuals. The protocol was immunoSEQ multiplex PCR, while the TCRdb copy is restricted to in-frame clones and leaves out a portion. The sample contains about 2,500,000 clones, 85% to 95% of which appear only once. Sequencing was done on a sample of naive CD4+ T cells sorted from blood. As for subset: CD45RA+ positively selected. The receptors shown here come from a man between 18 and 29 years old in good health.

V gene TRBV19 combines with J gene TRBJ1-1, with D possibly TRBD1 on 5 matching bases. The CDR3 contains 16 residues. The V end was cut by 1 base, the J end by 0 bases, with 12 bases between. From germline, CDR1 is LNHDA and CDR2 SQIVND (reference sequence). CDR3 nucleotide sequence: TGTGCCAGTAGTATAGCACTTCAGGGAATGAACACTGAAGCTTTCTTT. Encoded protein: CASSIALQGMNTEAFF.

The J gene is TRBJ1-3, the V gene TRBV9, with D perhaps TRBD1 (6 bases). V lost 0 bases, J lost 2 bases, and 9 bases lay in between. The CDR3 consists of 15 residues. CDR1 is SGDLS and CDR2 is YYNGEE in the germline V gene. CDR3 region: CASSVGSGAGNTIYF. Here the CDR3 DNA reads TGTGCCAGCAGCGTAGGATCAGGGGCTGGAAACACCATATATTTT.

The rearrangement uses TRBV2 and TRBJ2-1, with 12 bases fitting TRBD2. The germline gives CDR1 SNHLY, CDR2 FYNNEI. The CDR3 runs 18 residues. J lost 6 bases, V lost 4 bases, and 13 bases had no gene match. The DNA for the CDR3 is TGTGCCAGCAGTGGGGTAGGTCTTCTAGCGGGAGGGTCCAATGAGCAGTTCTTC. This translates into CASSGVGLLAGGSNEQFF.

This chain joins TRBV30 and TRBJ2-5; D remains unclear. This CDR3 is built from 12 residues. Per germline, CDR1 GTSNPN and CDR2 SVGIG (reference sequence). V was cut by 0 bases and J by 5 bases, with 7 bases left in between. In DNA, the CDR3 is TGTGCCTGGAGTGTATACCGGGAGACCCAGTACTTC. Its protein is CAWSVYRETQYF.

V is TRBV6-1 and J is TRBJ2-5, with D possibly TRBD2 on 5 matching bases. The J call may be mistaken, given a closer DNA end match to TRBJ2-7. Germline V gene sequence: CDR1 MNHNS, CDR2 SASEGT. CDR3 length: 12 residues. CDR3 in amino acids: CASSRETYEQYF. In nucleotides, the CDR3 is TGTGCCAGCAGTCGGGAAACCTACGAGCAGTACTTC.

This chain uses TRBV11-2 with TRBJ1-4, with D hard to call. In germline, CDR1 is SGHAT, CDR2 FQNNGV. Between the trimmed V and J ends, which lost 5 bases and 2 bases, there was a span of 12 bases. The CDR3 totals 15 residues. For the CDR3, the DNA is TGTGCCAGCAGCCGTACAGCCAATACTAATGAAAAACTGTTTTTT. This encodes CASSRTANTNEKLFF. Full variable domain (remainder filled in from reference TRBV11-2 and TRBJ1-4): EAGVAQSPRYKIIEKRQSVAFWCNPISGHATLYWYQQILGQGPKLLIQFQNNGVVDDSQLPKDRFSAERLKGVDSTLKIQPAKLEDSAVYLCASSRTANTNEKLFFGSGTQLSVL.

In DNA, the CDR3 is TGTGCCTGCCGCGACATGGGGATGGGGGAGACCCAGTACTTC. Translation gives CACRDMGMGETQYF. The chain couples TRBV30 to TRBJ2-5; D unresolved. The CDR3 runs to 14 residues. CDR1 and CDR2 (germline): GTSNPN, SVGIG (reference sequence). Trimming took off 6 bases at V and 5 bases at J, with 19 bases between the two ends. Together with reference TRBV30 and TRBJ2-5, the CDR3 gives the full variable domain: SQTIHQWPATLVQPVGSPLSLECTVEGTSNPNLYWYRQAAGRGLQLLFYSVGIGQISSEVPQNLSASRPQDRQFILSSKKLLLSDSGFYLCACRDMGMGETQYFGPGTRLLVL.

Here the CDR3 reads CAWSPTSGTEAFF. CDR3 in DNA: TGTGCCTGGAGCCCTACTTCGGGCACTGAAGCTTTCTTT. V and J are TRBV30 and TRBJ1-1; D remains unclear. With 3 bases removed from V and 4 bases from J, the gap between germline ends came to 12 bases. Looked up from germline, CDR1 is GTSNPN and CDR2 is SVGIG (reference sequence). The CDR3 covers 13 residues.

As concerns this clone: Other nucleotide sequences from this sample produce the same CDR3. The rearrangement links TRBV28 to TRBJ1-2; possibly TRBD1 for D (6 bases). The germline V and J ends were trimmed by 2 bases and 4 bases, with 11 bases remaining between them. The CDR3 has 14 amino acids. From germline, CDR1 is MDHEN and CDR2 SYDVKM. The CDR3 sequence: CASSLAGASYGYTF. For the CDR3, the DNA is TGTGCCAGCAGTTTAGCGGGGGCCTCCTATGGCTACACCTTC.

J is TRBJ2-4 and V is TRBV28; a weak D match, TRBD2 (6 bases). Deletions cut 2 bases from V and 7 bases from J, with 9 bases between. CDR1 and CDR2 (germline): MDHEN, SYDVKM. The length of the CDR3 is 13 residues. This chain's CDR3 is CASSLVSGNIQYF. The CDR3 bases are TGTGCCAGCAGTTTAGTCAGCGGGAACATTCAGTACTTC.

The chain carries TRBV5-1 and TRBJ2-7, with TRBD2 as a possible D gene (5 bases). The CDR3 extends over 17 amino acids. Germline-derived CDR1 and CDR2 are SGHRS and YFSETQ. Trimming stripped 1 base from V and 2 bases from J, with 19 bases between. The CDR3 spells CASSLTPAGMATYEQYF. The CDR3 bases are TGCGCCAGCAGCTTGACCCCTGCGGGTATGGCTACCTACGAGCAGTACTTC.

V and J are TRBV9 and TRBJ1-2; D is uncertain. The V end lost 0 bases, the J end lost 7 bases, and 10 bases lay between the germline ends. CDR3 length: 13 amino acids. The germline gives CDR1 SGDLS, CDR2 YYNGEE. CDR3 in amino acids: CASSVDRIGGYTF. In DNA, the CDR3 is TGTGCCAGCAGCGTAGACAGAATTGGTGGCTACACCTTC.

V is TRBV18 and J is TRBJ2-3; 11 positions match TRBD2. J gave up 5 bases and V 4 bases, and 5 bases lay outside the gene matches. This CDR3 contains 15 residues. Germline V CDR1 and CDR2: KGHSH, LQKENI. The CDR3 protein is CASSLGLAGIDTQYF. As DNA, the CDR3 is TGTGCCAGCTCACTCGGACTAGCGGGTATAGATACGCAGTATTTT.

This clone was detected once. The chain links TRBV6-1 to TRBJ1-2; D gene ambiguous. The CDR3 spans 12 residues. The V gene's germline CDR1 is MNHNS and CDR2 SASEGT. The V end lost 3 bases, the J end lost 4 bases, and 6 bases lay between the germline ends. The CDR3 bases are TGTGCCAGCAGTGATTTTCCCTATGGCTACACCTTC. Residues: CASSDFPYGYTF.

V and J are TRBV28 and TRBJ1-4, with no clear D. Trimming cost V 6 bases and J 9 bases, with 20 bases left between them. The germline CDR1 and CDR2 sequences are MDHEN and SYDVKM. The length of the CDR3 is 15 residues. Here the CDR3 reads CASSPPTGVVKKLFF. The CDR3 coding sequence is TGTGCCAGCAGCCCCCCAACCGGGGTAGTGAAAAAACTGTTTTTT.

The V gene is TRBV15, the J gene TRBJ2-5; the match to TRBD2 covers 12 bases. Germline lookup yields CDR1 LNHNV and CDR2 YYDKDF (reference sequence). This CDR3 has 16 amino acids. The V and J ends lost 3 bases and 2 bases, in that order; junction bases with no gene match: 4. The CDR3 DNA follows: TGTGCCACCAGCAGTCTCGGACTAGCGGGGCAAGAGACCCAGTACTTC. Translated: CATSSLGLAGQETQYF.

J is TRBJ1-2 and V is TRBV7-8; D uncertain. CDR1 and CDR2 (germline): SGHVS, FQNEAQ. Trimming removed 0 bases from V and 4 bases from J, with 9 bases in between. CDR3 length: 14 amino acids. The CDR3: CASSLAGSIYGYTF. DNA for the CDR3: TGTGCCAGCAGCTTAGCGGGGAGCATCTATGGCTACACCTTC.

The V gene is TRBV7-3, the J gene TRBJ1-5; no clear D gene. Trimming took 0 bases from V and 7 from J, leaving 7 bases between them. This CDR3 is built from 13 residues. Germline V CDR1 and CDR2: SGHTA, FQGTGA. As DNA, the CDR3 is TGTGCCAGCAGCTTAACGATGGACCAGCCCCAGCATTTT. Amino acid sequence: CASSLTMDQPQHF. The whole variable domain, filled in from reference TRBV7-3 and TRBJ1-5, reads GAGVSQTPSNKVTEKGKYVELRCDPISGHTALYWYRQSLGQGPEFLIYFQGTGAADDSGLPNDRFFAVRPEGSVSTLKIQRTERGDSAVYLCASSLTMDQPQHFGDGTRLSIL.

CDR3 DNA: TGTGCCAGCAGTGCCGCACAGGGCGTCGAGCAGTACTTC. Its translation is CASSAAQGVEQYF. V and J are TRBV28 and TRBJ2-7, with D possibly being TRBD1 (6 bases). CDR3 length: 13 amino acids. Deletions cut 5 bases from V and 6 bases from J, with 14 bases between. Germline V gives CDR1 MDHEN, CDR2 SYDVKM.